The following is a T cell receptor beta chain sequence with its context. The specificity of this receptor is unknown. The record has no base qualities; no much larger clone is one base away. TCRdb lists the instrument as Illumina NovaSeq 6000. TCRalpha and TCRbeta cDNA libraries were constructed by 5'RACE with constant-segment primers, with sample barcodes and unique molecular identifiers being introduced. Trizol reagent was used to extract RNA from every sample. The libraries were amplified in two PCR steps, and the second step added a second sample barcode and Illumina TruSeq adapters. The libraries were sequenced on an Illumina NovaSeq using 2 x 150 bp paired-end reads. As for the original processing: With migec v1.2.7, reads were demultiplexed and then collapsed into UMI-guided consensus sequences. With mixcr v2.1.11, UMI consensuses were aligned to TRA and TRB V and J templates and assembled into clonotypes. Clonotypes were classified as expanded or contracted when called significant by both edgeR and NoisET, with noise models trained on biological replicates. For edgeR calls, the thresholds were a false discovery rate-adjusted p below 0.01 and a log2 fold-change of 1. As an exploratory analysis of dynamics, PCA with hierarchical clustering was applied to max-normalized trajectories of the 1000 most abundant clonotypes. Each responding clone was given a CD4 or CD8 phenotype based on the CD4+ and CD8+ repertoires, which had been sequenced separately. In TCRdb, the public reads were trimmed at Q25 with fastp and aligned with MiXCR, with productive beta chains retained. Identical CDR3 protein sequences are pooled into one entry, listed with their most common genes and DNA. The V and J calls, along with clone size, are taken from TCRdb and not from the paper's own processing. The sample records about 360,000 distinct CDR3 sequences, approximately 14% of which are singletons. The ten largest make up 22% of the sample.

PBMCs were isolated by Ficoll-Paque density gradient centrifugation. This sample was taken from a study of T-cell memory formation after mild COVID-19 (TCRdb year 2021). Context from the whole study: Most TCR sequence clusters were specific to one of the two donors. The cohort comprised two young, previously healthy adult volunteers, one female and one male. In two donors, T-cell clones that expanded and contracted after mild COVID-19 were tracked by sequencing TCRalpha and TCRbeta repertoires over time.

Study-wide conclusions, independent of this receptor: SARS-CoV-2 specificity of the second-wave clones peaking on day 37 was not confirmed. Some responding clones were found in pre-infection memory, which suggests that pre-existing cross-reactive memory T cells took part in the SARS-CoV-2 response. The study covered only a couple of mild cases, and larger cohorts including severe cases with pre-infection samples were considered necessary. Contracting CD4+ clones were found mainly in CM and EM memory subsets, while CD8+ clones were enriched in EMRA. From day 15 to 85, contracting clones showed balanced CD4/CD8 phenotypes, whereas a second wave of clones that expanded from day 15 to 37 leaned towards CD4+.

Specimen: PBMCs or a T cell subset sorted from them (not recorded which). This receptor was obtained from a man in his late teens or twenties who had mild COVID-19 (a few samples of this study predate the infection). The sample titles of this study are shuffled in the database, so cell type and time point are left out; the donor was told from shared clones.

The CDR3 region has the sequence CASSWGPQSEFF. Here is the DNA: TGTGCCAGCAGCTGGGGTCCCCAGTCGGAGTTCTTC. The rearrangement joined TRBV5-6 to TRBJ2-1; no D gene is confidently identified. V and J are truncated by 3 bases and 14 bases respectively, leaving an intervening sequence of 15 bases. The CDR3 goes from the cysteine to the phenylalanine over 12 residues. The DNA shown is the 36-base CDR3, in frame from base 1. In the germline V gene, CDR1 corresponds to SGHDT and CDR2 to YYEEEE. The CDR3, completed at both ends by the reference TRBV5-6 and TRBJ2-1 genes, gives the full variable domain DAGVTQSPTHLIKTRGQQVTLRCSPKSGHDTVSWYQQALGQGPQFIFQYYEEEERQRGNFPDRFSGHQFPNYSSELNVNALLLGDSALYLCASSWGPQSEFFGPGTRLTVL.